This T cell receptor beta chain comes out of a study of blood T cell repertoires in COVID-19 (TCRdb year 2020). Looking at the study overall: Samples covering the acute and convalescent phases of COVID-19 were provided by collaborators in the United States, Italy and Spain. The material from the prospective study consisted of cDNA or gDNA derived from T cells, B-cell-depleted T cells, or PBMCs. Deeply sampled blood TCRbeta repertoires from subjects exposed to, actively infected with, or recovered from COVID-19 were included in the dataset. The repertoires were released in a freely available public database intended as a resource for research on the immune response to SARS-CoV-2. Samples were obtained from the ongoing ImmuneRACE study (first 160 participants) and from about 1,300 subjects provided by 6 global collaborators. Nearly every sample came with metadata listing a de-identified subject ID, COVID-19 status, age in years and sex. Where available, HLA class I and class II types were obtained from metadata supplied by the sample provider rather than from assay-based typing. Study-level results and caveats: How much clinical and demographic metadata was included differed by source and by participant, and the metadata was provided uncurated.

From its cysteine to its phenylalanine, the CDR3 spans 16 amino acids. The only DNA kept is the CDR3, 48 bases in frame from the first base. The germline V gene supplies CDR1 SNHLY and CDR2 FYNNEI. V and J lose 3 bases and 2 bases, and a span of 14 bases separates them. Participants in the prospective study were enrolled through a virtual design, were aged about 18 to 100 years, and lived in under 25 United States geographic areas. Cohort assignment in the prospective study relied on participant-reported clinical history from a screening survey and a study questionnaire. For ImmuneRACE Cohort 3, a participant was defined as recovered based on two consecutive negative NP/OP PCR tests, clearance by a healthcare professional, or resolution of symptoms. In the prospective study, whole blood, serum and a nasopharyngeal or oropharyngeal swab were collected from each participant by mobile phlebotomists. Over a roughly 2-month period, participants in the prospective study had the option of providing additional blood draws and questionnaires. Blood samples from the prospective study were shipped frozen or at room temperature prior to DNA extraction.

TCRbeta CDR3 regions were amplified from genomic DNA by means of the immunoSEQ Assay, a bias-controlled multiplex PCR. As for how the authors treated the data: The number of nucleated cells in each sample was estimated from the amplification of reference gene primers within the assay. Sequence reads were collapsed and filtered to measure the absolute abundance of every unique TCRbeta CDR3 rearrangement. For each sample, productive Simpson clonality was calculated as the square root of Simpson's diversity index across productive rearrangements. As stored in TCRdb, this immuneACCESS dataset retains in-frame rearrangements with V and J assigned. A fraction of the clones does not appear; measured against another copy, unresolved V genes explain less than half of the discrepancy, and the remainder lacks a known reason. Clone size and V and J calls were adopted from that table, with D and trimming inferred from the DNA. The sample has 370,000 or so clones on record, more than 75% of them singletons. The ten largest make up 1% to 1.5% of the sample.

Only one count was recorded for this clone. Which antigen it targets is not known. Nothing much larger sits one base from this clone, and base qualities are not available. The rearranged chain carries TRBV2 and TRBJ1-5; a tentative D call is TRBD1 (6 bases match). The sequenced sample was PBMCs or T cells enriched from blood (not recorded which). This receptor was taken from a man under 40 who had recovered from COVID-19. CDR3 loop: CASSDVLGGGNQPQHF. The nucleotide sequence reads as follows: TGTGCCAGCAGTGATGTGCTTGGGGGCGGCAATCAGCCCCAGCATTTT.